This TCR beta chain emerged from a study of shared clonotypes between healthy human individuals. The data were produced by immunoSEQ multiplex PCR, yet TCRdb's version contains in-frame clones alone and is incomplete. The sample records 2.3 million or so clones, 93% being singletons. Donors, without exception, were Caucasian adults residing in Nashville, Tennessee. The V gene's germline CDR1 is SNHLY and CDR2 FYNNEI. CDR3 length: 14 residues. Trimming cost V 6 bases and J 6 bases, with 14 bases left between them. This TCR derives from a man younger than 35 in good health. Some clones in this sample may be carry-over from other donors' samples. Sequenced material: naive CD4+ T cells from PBMCs. The subset: CD45RA+ positively selected. The rearrangement links TRBV2 to TRBJ2-2, with a weak D call TRBD2 (6 bases). The CDR3 region is CASRGREYPGELFF. In DNA, the CDR3 is TGTGCCAGCAGAGGTCGGGAGTACCCCGGGGAGCTGTTTTTT.